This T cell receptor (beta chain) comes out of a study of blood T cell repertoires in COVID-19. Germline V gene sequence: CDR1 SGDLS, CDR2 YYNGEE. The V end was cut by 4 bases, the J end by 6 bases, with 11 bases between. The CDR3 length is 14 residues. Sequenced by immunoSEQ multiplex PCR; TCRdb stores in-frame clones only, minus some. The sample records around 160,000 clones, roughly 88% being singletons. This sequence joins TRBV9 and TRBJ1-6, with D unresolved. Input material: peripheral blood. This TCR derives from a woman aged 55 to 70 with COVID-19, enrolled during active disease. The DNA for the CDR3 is TGTGCCAGCAGCCCCTCGCCGGGTAATTCACCCCTCCACTTT. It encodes CASSPSPGNSPLHF.